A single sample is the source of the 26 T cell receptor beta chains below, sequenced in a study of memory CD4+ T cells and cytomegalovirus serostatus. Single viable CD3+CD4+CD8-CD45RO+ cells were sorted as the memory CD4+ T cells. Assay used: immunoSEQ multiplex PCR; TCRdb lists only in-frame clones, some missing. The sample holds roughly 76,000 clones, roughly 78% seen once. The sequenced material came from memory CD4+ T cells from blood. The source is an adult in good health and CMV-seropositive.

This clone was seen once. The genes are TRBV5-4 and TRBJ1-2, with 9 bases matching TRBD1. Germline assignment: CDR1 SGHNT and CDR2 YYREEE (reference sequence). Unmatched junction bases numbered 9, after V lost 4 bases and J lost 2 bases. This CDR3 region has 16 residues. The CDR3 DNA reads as TGTGCCAGCAGCGTCCCGGGACAGGGCTCAAACTATGGCTACACCTTC. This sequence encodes CASSVPGQGSNYGYTF.

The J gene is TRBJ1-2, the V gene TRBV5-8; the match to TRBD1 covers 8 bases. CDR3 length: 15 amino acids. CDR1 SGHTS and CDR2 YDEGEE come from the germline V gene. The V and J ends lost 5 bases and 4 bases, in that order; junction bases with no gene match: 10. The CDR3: CASSVTGQAIYGYTF. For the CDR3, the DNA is TGTGCCAGCAGTGTAACGGGACAGGCTATCTATGGCTACACCTTC.

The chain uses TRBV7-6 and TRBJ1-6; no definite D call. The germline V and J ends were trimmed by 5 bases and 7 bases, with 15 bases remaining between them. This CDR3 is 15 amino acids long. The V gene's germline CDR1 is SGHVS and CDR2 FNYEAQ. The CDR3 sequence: CASSRGPDPNSPLHF. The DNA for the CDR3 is TGTGCCAGCAGCCGAGGTCCGGACCCGAATTCACCCCTCCACTTT.

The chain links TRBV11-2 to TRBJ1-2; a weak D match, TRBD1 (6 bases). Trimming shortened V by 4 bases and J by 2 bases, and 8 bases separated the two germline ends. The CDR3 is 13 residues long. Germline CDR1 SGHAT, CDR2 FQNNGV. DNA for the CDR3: TGTGCCAGCAGCTCTGGACAGAACTATGGCTACACCTTC. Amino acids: CASSSGQNYGYTF.

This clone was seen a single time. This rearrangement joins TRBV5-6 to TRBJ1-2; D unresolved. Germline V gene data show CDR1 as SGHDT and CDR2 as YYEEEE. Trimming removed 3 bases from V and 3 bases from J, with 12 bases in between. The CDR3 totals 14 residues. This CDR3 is CASSSDPSDYGYTF. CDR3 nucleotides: TGTGCCAGCAGCTCGGATCCCTCGGACTATGGCTACACCTTC.

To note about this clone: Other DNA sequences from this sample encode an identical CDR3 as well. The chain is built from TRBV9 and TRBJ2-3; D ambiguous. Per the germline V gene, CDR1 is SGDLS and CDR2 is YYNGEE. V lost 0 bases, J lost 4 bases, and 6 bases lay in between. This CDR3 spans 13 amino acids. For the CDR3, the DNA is TGTGCCAGCAGCGTAGTAGTTTCAGATACGCAGTATTTT. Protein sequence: CASSVVVSDTQYF.

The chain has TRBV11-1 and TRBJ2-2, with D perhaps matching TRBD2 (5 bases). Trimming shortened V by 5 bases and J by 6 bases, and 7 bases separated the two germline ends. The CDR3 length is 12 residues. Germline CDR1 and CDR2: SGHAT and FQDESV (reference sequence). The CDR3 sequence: CASSRGAGELFF. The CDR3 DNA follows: TGTGCCAGCAGCCGGGGAGCCGGGGAGCTGTTTTTT.

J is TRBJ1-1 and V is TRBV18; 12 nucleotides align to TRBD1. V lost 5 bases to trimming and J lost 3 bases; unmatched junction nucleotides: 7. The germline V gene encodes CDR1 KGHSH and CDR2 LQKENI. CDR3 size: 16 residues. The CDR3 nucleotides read TGTGCCAGCTCAAAGGGACAGGGGGCTGGGCACACTGAAGCTTTCTTT. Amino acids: CASSKGQGAGHTEAFF. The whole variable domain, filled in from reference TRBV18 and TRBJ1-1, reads NAGVMQNPRHLVRRRGQEARLRCSPMKGHSHVYWYRQLPEEGLKFMVYLQKENIIDESGMPKERFSAEFPKEGPSILRIQQVVRGDSAAYFCASSKGQGAGHTEAFFGQGTRLTVV.

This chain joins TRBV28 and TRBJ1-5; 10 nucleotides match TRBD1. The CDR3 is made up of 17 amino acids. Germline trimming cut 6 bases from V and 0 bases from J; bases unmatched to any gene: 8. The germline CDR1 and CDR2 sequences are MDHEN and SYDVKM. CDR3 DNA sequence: TGTGCCAGCAGCCTCGGGACAGGGGCTAATAGCAATCAGCCCCAGCATTTT. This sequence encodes CASSLGTGANSNQPQHF.

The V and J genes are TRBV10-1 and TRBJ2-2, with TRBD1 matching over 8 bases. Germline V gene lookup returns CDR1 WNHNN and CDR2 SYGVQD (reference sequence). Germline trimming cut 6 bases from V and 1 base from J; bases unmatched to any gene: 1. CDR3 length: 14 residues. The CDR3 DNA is TGCGCCAGCAGACAGGGGGAGAACACCGGGGAGCTGTTTTTT. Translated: CASRQGENTGELFF.

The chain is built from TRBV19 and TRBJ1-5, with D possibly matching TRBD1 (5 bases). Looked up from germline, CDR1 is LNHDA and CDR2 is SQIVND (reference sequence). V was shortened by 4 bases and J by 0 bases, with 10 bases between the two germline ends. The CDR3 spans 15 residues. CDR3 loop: CASSTRQNSNQPQHF. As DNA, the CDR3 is TGTGCCAGTAGTACGAGACAGAATAGCAATCAGCCCCAGCATTTT.

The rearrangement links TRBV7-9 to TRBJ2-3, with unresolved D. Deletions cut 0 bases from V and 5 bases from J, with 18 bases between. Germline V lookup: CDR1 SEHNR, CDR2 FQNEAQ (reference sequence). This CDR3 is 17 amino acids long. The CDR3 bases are TGTGCCAGCAGCTTAGCTGAATTGGCATTGTCGGAAGATACGCAGTATTTT. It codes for CASSLAELALSEDTQYF.

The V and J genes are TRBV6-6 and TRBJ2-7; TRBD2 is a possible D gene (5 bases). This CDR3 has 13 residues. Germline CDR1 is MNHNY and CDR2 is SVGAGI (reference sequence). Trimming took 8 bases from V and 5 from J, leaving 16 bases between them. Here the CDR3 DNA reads TGTGCCAGCGCAGACGGGAATAAGGACGAGCAGTACGTC. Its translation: CASADGNKDEQYV.

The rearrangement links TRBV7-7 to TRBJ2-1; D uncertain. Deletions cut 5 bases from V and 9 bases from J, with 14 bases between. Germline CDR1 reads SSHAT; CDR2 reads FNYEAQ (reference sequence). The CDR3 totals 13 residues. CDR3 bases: TGTGCCAGCAGCCACCAACAGAGCAGTGAGCAGTTCTTC. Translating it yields CASSHQQSSEQFF.

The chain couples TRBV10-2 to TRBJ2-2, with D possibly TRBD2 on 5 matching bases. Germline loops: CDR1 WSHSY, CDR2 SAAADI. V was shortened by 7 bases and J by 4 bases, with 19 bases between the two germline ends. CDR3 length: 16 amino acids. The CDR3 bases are TGCGCCAGCACCCCCGGCCGGAGGCTACGCACCGGGGAGCTGTTTTTT. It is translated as CASTPGRRLRTGELFF.

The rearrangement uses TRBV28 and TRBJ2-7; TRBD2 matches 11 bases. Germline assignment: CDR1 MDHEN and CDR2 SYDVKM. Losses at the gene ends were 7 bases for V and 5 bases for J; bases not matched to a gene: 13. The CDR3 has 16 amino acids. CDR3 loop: CASKTVETSGIHEQYF. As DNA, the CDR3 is TGTGCCAGCAAAACCGTCGAGACTAGCGGGATCCACGAGCAGTACTTC. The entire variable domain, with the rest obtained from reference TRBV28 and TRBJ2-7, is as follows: DVKVTQSSRYLVKRTGEKVFLECVQDMDHENMFWYRQDPGLGLRLIYFSYDVKMKEKGDIPEGYSVSREKKERFSLILESASTNQTSMYLCASKTVETSGIHEQYFGPGTRLTVT.

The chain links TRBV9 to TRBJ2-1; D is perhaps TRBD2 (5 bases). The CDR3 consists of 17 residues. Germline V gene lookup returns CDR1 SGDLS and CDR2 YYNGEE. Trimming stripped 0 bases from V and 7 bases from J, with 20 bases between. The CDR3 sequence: CASSVGGGGPTLNEQFF. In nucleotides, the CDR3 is TGTGCCAGCAGCGTAGGTGGAGGAGGCCCCACGCTTAATGAGCAGTTCTTC.

CDR3 coding DNA: TGCGCCAGCAGCCAGGACAGGGGTTATGAGCAGTTCTTC. This sequence encodes CASSQDRGYEQFF. This chain links TRBV4-3 with TRBJ2-1; 9 positions agree with TRBD1. Germline CDR1 and CDR2: LGHNA and YSLEER. The CDR3 is made up of 13 amino acids. After removal of 3 bases from V and 8 bases from J, the junction contained 2 bases not matched to a gene.

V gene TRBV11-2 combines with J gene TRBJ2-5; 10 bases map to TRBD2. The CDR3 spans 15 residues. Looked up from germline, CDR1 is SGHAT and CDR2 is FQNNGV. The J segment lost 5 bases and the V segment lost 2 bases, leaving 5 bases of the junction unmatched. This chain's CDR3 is CASSLLAGEGETQYF. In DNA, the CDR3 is TGTGCCAGCAGCTTACTAGCGGGAGAGGGTGAGACCCAGTACTTC.

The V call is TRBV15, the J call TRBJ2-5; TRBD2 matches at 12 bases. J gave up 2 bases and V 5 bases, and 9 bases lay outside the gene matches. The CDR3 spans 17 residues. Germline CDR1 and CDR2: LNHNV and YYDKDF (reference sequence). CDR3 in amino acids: CATSPVGGLAGQETQYF. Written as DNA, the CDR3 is TGTGCCACCAGCCCTGTGGGTGGACTAGCGGGGCAAGAGACCCAGTACTTC.

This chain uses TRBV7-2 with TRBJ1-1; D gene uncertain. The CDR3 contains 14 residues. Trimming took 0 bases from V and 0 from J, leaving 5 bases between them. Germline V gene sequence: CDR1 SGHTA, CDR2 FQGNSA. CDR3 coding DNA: TGTGCCAGCAGCTTAGCAGGCTTGAACACTGAAGCTTTCTTT. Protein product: CASSLAGLNTEAFF.

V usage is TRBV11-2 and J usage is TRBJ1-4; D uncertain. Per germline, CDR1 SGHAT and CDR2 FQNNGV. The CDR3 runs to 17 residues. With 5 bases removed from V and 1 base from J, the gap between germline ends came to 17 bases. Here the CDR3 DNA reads TGTGCCAGCAGCGACATCACTAACAGATTAACTAATGAAAAACTGTTTTTT. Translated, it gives CASSDITNRLTNEKLFF.

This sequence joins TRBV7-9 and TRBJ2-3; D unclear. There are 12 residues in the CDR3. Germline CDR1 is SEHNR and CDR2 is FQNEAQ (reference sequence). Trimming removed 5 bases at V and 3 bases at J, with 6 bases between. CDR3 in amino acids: CASSPDTDTQYF. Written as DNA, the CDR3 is TGTGCCAGCAGCCCAGATACAGATACGCAGTATTTT.

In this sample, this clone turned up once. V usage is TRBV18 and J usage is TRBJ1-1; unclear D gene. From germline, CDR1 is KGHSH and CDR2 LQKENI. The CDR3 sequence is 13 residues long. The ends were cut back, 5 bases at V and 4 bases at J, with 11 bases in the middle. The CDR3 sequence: CASSYPGGTEAFF. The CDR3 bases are TGTGCCAGCTCATATCCCGGAGGCACTGAAGCTTTCTTT.

DNA of the CDR3: TGTGCCAGTAGTATATTATCCTCCCGGGGGAACACTGAAGCTTTCTTT. Its translation is CASSILSSRGNTEAFF. The chain links TRBV19 to TRBJ1-1; no clear D. This CDR3 region has 16 residues. Germline CDR1 is LNHDA and CDR2 is SQIVND (reference sequence). The V end was cut by 2 bases, the J end by 1 base, with 14 bases between.

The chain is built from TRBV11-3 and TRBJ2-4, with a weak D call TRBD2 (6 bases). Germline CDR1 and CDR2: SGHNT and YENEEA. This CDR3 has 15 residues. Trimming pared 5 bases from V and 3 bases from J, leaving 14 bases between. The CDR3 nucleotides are TGTGCCAGCAGCCTCGCCTGGCGGGGCAAAAACATTCAGTACTTC. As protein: CASSLAWRGKNIQYF.